The following is a T cell receptor beta chain sequence with its context. The CDR3 length is 15 residues. In germline, CDR1 is MGHRA, CDR2 YSYEKL. V lost 4 bases and J lost 9, with 19 bases in between. This record comes from a study of blood T cell repertoires in COVID-19. Turning to the study itself: The United States, Italy and Spain were the sources of the acute and convalescent COVID-19 samples. PBMCs, B-cell-depleted T cells, or T cells provided the cDNA or gDNA that made up the material.

Here immunoSEQ multiplex PCR was the method, and the copy in TCRdb shows in-frame clones only, minus some. Of about 440,000 clones listed, around nine tenths are singletons. This clonotype was obtained from a young woman with acute or convalescent COVID-19. The rearrangement joins TRBV4-1 to TRBJ2-1, with D perhaps TRBD2 (6 bases). Sequenced input: peripheral blood. Written as DNA, the CDR3 is TGCGCCAGCAGCCTACGGGACTCCTACTTAATTGAGCAGTTCTTC. It encodes CASSLRDSYLIEQFF.